These T cell receptor beta chains were read from a single sample in a study of radiation and T cells in renal cell carcinoma. The method was immunoSEQ multiplex PCR; TCRdb's version includes in-frame clones alone and lacks a portion of them. The table shows roughly 120,000 clones, with 82% occurring only once. The material sequenced was blood, taken from a patient whose treatment included radiotherapy and nephrectomy. The source of these receptors is a woman aged 55 to 70 with renal cell carcinoma. The CDR3 runs from the conserved cysteine through the conserved F or W. Fields, in order: D gene, J gene, V gene, CDR3 DNA, CDR3 protein. The D gene is left open where the match is weak.

D gene: TRBD2
J gene: TRBJ2-3
V gene: TRBV7-9
CDR3 DNA: TGTGCCAGCAGCTTACCTAGCGGGAACACAGATACGCAGTATTTT
CDR3 protein: CASSLPSGNTDTQYF

D gene: NA
J gene: TRBJ2-3
V gene: TRBV29-1
CDR3 DNA: TGCAGCGTTGATGCTGGGGGCGAGGAGGAGTTATATTTT
CDR3 protein: CSVDAGGEEELYF

D gene: TRBD2
J gene: TRBJ2-1
V gene: TRBV6-1
CDR3 DNA: TGTGCCAGCAGTGCGAAAACCGGGGGGGGGACACAGCAGTTCTTC
CDR3 protein: CASSAKTGGGTQQFF

D gene: NA
J gene: TRBJ1-5
V gene: TRBV18
CDR3 DNA: TGTGCCAGCTCACCAAAGGGTAGCAATCAGCCCCAGCATTTT
CDR3 protein: CASSPKGSNQPQHF

D gene: TRBD1
J gene: TRBJ2-3
V gene: TRBV30
CDR3 DNA: TGTGCCTGGAGTTTTAACAGGGGTACAGATACGCAGTATTTT
CDR3 protein: CAWSFNRGTDTQYF

D gene: TRBD2
J gene: TRBJ2-1
V gene: TRBV29-1
CDR3 DNA: TGCAGCGTTGAGGCGCGGGGGGGCCTCTACAATGAGCAGTTCTTC
CDR3 protein: CSVEARGGLYNEQFF

D gene: TRBD1
J gene: TRBJ1-1
V gene: TRBV7-6
CDR3 DNA: TGTGCCAGCCTTGGGGCAGGGGGCAGTTGGGACACTGAAGCTTTCTTT
CDR3 protein: CASLGAGGSWDTEAFF

D gene: TRBD1
J gene: TRBJ1-2
V gene: TRBV2
CDR3 DNA: TGTGCCAGCAGCTGGGACAGGGGGGCCTATGGCTACACCTTC
CDR3 protein: CASSWDRGAYGYTF

D gene: TRBD2
J gene: TRBJ2-1
V gene: TRBV7-2
CDR3 DNA: TGTGCCAGCAGCTTAGGGGGTAGCGGGGGTTACAATGAGCAGTTCTTC
CDR3 protein: CASSLGGSGGYNEQFF

D gene: NA
J gene: TRBJ2-5
V gene: TRBV5-6
CDR3 DNA: TGTGCCAGCCAAACCCTATCACCGGCAGGAGAGACCCAGTACTTC
CDR3 protein: CASQTLSPAGETQYF